Listed below are T cell receptor beta chains from one sample, sequenced in a study of blood T cell repertoires in COVID-19. Method: immunoSEQ multiplex PCR; TCRdb's copy keeps in-frame clones and lacks some. The table lists some 160,000 clones, roughly 90% of them singletons, with less than 2.5% in the top ten. The sequencing sample was made of peripheral blood. The receptors come from a young man with acute or convalescent COVID-19. Each CDR3 is given with its conserved first and last residue. Fields, in order: J gene, clone size, D gene, V gene, CDR3 DNA, CDR3 protein. The D gene is left open where the match is weak. The size field is filled for only some rows; it gives once, few, many or a size class.

J: TRBJ1-6
size: .
D: TRBD1
V: TRBV29-1
DNA: TGCAGCGTGACCCCGGGACAGGGCTATAATTCACCCCTCCACTTT
CDR3: CSVTPGQGYNSPLHF

J: TRBJ1-1
size: .
D: TRBD1
V: TRBV6-1
DNA: TGTGCCAGCACGTTGACAGGGACGGCTTTCTTT
CDR3: CASTLTGTAFF

J: TRBJ1-2
size: .
D: TRBD1
V: TRBV6-1
DNA: TGTGCCAGCAGTGAATGGTCTCGGACAGGCTATGGCTACACCTTC
CDR3: CASSEWSRTGYGYTF

J: TRBJ1-3
size: few
D: .
V: TRBV5-4
DNA: TGTGCCAGCAGCTTGGGGGCAGGCCTTAACCCTGGAAACACCATATATTTT
CDR3: CASSLGAGLNPGNTIYF

J: TRBJ1-1
size: .
D: .
V: TRBV2
DNA: TGTGCCAGCAGTGGCCCAGGACAGAACACTGAAGCTTTCTTT
CDR3: CASSGPGQNTEAFF

J: TRBJ1-1
size: .
D: TRBD1
V: TRBV30
DNA: TGTGCCTGGAGTGTAGAAGGGCGGGACAGAAACACTGAAGCTTTCTTT
CDR3: CAWSVEGRDRNTEAFF

J: TRBJ2-5
size: .
D: TRBD2
V: TRBV27
DNA: TGTGCCAGCAGTTGGGCGGGGGGGCCCCAAGAGACCCAGTACTTC
CDR3: CASSWAGGPQETQYF

J: TRBJ1-1
size: .
D: .
V: TRBV5-1
DNA: TGCGCCAGCAGCCTCACCCGTGAGGCGAACACTGAAGCTTTCTTT
CDR3: CASSLTREANTEAFF

J: TRBJ1-5
size: .
D: TRBD1
V: TRBV6-5
DNA: TGTGCCAGCAGTCAACAGGGGAGCAATCAGCCCCAGCATTTT
CDR3: CASSQQGSNQPQHF

J: TRBJ1-2
size: .
D: .
V: TRBV2
DNA: TGTGCCAGCAGTGTTCGCGTGAACTATGGCTACACCTTC
CDR3: CASSVRVNYGYTF

J: TRBJ2-7
size: .
D: TRBD1
V: TRBV5-1
DNA: TGCGCCAGCAGCTACTCCGGGACAGGGGTGTGGGAGCAGTACTTC
CDR3: CASSYSGTGVWEQYF

J: TRBJ2-1
size: .
D: .
V: TRBV27
DNA: TGTGCCAGCAGTTTATTAGGTCAACTAAACAATGAGCAGTTCTTC
CDR3: CASSLLGQLNNEQFF

J: TRBJ2-2
size: few
D: .
V: TRBV18
DNA: TGTGCCAGCTCACCACGAGGGTATTTCGGGGAGCTGTTTTTT
CDR3: CASSPRGYFGELFF

J: TRBJ1-2
size: .
D: TRBD1
V: TRBV7-9
DNA: TGTGCCAGCAGATTAACCAATCCCGACCTGGACAGGGCCTATGGCTACACCTTC
CDR3: CASRLTNPDLDRAYGYTF

J: TRBJ1-6
size: .
D: .
V: TRBV19
DNA: TGTGCCAGTAGTTCCCCGCGGGGGATTTGGGATTCACCCCTCCACTTT
CDR3: CASSSPRGIWDSPLHF

J: TRBJ1-1
size: .
D: TRBD1
V: TRBV6-5
DNA: TGTGCCAGCAGGCCCAGGGGGTCCAACACTGAAGCTTTCTTT
CDR3: CASRPRGSNTEAFF

J: TRBJ2-1
size: .
D: .
V: TRBV6-1
DNA: TGTGCCAGCAGTGAAAGGAGAGGGGGGACAGCCTACAATGAGCAGTTCTTC
CDR3: CASSERRGGTAYNEQFF

J: TRBJ2-7
size: .
D: .
V: TRBV10-1
DNA: TGCGCCAGCAGTGAAGGGGACAAGGGAGCGTACGAGCAGTACTTC
CDR3: CASSEGDKGAYEQYF

J: TRBJ2-7
size: .
D: TRBD2
V: TRBV30
DNA: TGTGCCTGGAGCCTACTAGCGGGAGCGAGGGAGCAGTACTTC
CDR3: CAWSLLAGAREQYF

J: TRBJ2-3
size: .
D: .
V: TRBV20-1
DNA: TGCAGTGCTATTTACACAGATACGCAGTATTTT
CDR3: CSAIYTDTQYF

J: TRBJ2-7
size: .
D: .
V: TRBV6-5
DNA: TGTGCCAGCGGCAGAGCGGGTGCCAGCTACGAGCAGTACTTC
CDR3: CASGRAGASYEQYF

J: TRBJ2-2
size: .
D: .
V: TRBV10-3
DNA: TGTGCCACCCGCGGGGTGACAGGGTTCGGCACCGGGGAGCTGTTTTTT
CDR3: CATRGVTGFGTGELFF

J: TRBJ1-1
size: .
D: .
V: TRBV9
DNA: TGTGCCAGCAGCGTAGTGGAGGGCTCGAACACTGAAGCTTTCTTT
CDR3: CASSVVEGSNTEAFF

J: TRBJ2-2
size: .
D: TRBD1
V: TRBV19
DNA: TGTGCCAGTAGTAACAGGGGCTACGGGGAGCTGTTTTTT
CDR3: CASSNRGYGELFF

J: TRBJ2-7
size: few
D: TRBD2
V: TRBV5-4
DNA: TGTGCCAGCAGCTTGACGACTAGCGGGGCCTCCGAGCAGTACTTC
CDR3: CASSLTTSGASEQYF

J: TRBJ2-1
size: .
D: .
V: TRBV29-1
DNA: TGCAGCGTTGTTGTGGCACCATACAATGAGCAGTTCTTC
CDR3: CSVVVAPYNEQFF

J: TRBJ1-1
size: .
D: .
V: TRBV5-4
DNA: TGTGCCAGCAGCTTGGCTCGACAAGGGGGCACTGAAGCTTTCTTT
CDR3: CASSLARQGGTEAFF

J: TRBJ1-2
size: .
D: .
V: TRBV7-2
DNA: TGTGCCAGCAGCTTAGCCGGGGTTAACTATGGCTACACCTTC
CDR3: CASSLAGVNYGYTF

J: TRBJ2-7
size: .
D: .
V: TRBV7-8
DNA: TGTGCCAGCAGCTTAGACGTTTCGGTGTCCTACGAGCAGTACTTC
CDR3: CASSLDVSVSYEQYF

J: TRBJ1-1
size: .
D: .
V: TRBV12-3/TRBV12-4
DNA: TGTGCCAGCAGCATAGGGGGTATTGAAGCTTTCTTT
CDR3: CASSIGGIEAFF

J: TRBJ2-5
size: few
D: .
V: TRBV24-1
DNA: TGTGCCACCAGTGATAGGGGGAGCCAAGAGACCCAGTACTTC
CDR3: CATSDRGSQETQYF